This T cell receptor (beta chain) was sequenced for a study of cytomegalovirus exposure and HLA in healthy donors. Primers: 60 Vbeta forward and 13 Jbeta reverse. TCRdb keeps only in-frame clones here, not all; method: immunoSEQ multiplex PCR. This table has fewer than 200,000 clones, 83% appearing once. This clone was detected a few times. The V and J ends lost 2 bases and 4 bases respectively, with 11 bases between them. The CDR3 has 14 amino acids. Germline-derived CDR1 and CDR2 are SGHDN and FVKESK. Material for sequencing was PBMCs. The origin of this receptor is a man aged 50-60 years in good health and CMV-seronegative. The chain links TRBV14 to TRBJ1-1, with D hard to call. The CDR3 bases are TGTGCCAGCAGCCAACAAATGGCAAGCACTGAAGCTTTCTTT. Residues: CASSQQMASTEAFF.